This TCR beta chain was identified during a study of blood T cell repertoires in COVID-19 (TCRdb year 2020). With respect to the entire study: Samples from collaborators originated in the United States, Italy and Spain and spanned both the acute and convalescent phases of COVID-19. The repertoires were made available in a free public database intended to serve as a resource for research on the immune response to SARS-CoV-2. The prospective study material was composed of cDNA or gDNA derived from T cells, B-cell-depleted T cells, or PBMCs. Deeply sampled blood TCRbeta repertoires from subjects exposed to, actively infected with, or recovered from COVID-19 were included in the dataset. Sample metadata almost always included a de-identified subject ID, COVID-19 status, age in years and sex. Samples were obtained from the ongoing ImmuneRACE study (first 160 participants) and from roughly 1,300 subjects provided by 6 global collaborators. Where available, HLA class I and class II types were taken from metadata supplied by the sample provider and were not determined by assay-based typing. Results the study describes overall, beyond this receptor: Clinical and demographic metadata were provided uncurated, with the amount varying by source and participant.

CDR1 and CDR2 were assigned from the germline V gene (reference sequence) as LNHDA and SQIVND. The CDR3 goes from the cysteine to the phenylalanine over 14 residues. The CDR3 DNA has 42 bases and is translated from base 1. Clipping removes 9 bases from V and 2 bases from J, with 8 as the unmatched junction base count. As to this clone: There is no known antigen for this receptor. Within one base of it there is no much larger clone, and no base qualities were kept.

TCRbeta CDR3 regions were amplified from genomic DNA using the immunoSEQ Assay, a bias-controlled multiplex PCR. In the original analysis: The number of nucleated cells in each sample was estimated by amplification of reference gene primers within the assay. Sequence reads were collapsed and filtered to measure the absolute abundance of every unique TCRbeta CDR3 rearrangement. Productive Simpson clonality was computed per sample as the square root of Simpson's diversity index over productive rearrangements. TCRdb re-hosts the immuneACCESS table, in-frame sequences only. Its copies lack some clones; in the studies checked, an unresolved V gene accounts for under half of them, and the cause for the rest is not known. V, J and clone size derive from that table, while D and trimming were established from the DNA sequence. Counted in this sample were 200,000 to 250,000 clones; approximately 83% of them appeared once. The ten largest account for 3% to 3.5% of the sample.

Participants in the prospective study were enrolled through a virtual design, were aged roughly 18 to 95 years, and lived in about two dozen United States geographic areas. In the prospective study, cohorts were assigned on the basis of participant-reported clinical history obtained from a screening survey and a study questionnaire. ImmuneRACE Cohort 3 recovered participants were defined by two consecutive negative NP/OP PCR tests, healthcare professional clearance, or symptom resolution. In the prospective study, mobile phlebotomists collected whole blood, serum and a nasopharyngeal or oropharyngeal swab from each participant. Prospective study participants could optionally give additional blood draws and questionnaires over an approximately two-month period. Before DNA extraction, prospective study blood samples were shipped either frozen or at room temperature.

Sequences were obtained from PBMCs or T cells enriched from blood (not recorded which). The V and J segments used are TRBV19 and TRBJ2-3; TRBD1 lines up with 7 middle nucleotides. The clonotype comes from a woman aged 55-69 years who had recovered from COVID-19. The sequence in DNA is TGTGCCAGCACCAATAGGGGGCCCACAGATACGCAGTATTTT. Its coded protein is CASTNRGPTDTQYF.